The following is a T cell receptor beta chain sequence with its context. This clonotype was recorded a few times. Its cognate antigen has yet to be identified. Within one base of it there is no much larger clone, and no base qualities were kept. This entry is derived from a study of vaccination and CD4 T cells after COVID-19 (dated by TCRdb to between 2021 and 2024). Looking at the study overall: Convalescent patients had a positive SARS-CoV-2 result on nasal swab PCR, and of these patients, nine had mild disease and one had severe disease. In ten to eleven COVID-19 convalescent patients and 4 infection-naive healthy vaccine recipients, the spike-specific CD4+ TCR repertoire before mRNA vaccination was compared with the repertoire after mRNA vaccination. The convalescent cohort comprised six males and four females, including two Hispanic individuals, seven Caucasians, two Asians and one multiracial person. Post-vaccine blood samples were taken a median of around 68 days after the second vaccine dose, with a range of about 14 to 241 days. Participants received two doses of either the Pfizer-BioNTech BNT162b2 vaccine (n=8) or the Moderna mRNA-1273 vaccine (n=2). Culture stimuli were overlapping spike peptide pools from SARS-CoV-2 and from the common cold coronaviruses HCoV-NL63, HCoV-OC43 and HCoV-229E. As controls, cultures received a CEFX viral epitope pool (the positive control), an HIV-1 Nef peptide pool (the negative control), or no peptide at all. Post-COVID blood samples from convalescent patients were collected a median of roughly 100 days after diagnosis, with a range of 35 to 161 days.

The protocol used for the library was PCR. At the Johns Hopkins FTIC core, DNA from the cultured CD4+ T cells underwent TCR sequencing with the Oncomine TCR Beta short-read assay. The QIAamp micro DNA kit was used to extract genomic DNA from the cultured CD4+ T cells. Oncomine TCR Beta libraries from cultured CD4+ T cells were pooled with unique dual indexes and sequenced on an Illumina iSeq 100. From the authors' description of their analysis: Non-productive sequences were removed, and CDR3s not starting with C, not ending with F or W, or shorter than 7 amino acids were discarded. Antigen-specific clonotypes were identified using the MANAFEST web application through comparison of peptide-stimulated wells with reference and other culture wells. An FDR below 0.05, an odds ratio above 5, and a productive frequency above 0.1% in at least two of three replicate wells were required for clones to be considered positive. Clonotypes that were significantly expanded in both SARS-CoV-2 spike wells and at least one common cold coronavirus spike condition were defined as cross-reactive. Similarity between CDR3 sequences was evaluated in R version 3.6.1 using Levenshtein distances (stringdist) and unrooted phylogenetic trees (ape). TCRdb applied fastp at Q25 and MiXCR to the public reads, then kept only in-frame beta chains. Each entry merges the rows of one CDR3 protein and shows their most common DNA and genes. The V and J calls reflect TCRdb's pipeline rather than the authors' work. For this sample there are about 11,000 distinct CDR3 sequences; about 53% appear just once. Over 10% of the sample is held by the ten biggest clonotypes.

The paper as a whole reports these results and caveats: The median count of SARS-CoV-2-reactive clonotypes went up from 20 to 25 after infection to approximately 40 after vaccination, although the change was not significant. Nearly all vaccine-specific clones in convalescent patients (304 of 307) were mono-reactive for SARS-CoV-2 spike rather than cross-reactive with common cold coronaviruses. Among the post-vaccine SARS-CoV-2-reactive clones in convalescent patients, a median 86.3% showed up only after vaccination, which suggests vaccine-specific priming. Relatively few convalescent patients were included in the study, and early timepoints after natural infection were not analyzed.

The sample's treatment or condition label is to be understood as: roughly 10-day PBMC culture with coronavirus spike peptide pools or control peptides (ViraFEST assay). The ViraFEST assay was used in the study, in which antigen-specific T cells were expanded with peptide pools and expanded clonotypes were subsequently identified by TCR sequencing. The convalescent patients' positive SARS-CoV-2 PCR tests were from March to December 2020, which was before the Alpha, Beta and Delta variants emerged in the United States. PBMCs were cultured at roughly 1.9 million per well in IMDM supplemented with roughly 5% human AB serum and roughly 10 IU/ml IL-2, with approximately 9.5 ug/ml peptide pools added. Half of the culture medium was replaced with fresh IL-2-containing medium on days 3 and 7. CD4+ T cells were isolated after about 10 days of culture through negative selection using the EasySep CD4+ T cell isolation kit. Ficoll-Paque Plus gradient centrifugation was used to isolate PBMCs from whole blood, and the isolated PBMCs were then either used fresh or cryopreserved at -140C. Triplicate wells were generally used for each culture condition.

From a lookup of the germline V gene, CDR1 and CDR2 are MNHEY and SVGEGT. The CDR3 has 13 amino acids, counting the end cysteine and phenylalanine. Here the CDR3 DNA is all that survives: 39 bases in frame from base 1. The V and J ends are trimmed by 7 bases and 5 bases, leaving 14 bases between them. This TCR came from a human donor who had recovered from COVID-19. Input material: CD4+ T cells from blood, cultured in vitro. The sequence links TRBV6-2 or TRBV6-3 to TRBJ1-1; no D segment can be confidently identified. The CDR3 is CASTRIVETEAFF. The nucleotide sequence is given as TGTGCCAGCACTCGAATCGTGGAAACTGAAGCTTTCTTT.